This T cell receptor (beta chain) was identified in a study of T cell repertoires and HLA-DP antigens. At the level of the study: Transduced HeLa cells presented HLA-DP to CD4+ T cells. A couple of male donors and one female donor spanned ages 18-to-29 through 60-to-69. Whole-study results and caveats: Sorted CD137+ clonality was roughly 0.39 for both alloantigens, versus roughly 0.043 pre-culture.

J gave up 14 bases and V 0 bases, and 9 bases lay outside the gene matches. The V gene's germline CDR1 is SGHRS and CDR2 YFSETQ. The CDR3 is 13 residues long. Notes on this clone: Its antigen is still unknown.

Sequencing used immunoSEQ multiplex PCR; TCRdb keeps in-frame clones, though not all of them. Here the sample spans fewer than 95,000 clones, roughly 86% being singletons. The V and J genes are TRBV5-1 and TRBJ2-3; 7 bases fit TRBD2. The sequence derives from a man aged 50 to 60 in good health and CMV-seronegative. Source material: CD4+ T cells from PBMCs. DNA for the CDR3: TGCGCCAGCAGCTTGGGCCGGACTAGTGAGGGGTATTTT. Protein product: CASSLGRTSEGYF.